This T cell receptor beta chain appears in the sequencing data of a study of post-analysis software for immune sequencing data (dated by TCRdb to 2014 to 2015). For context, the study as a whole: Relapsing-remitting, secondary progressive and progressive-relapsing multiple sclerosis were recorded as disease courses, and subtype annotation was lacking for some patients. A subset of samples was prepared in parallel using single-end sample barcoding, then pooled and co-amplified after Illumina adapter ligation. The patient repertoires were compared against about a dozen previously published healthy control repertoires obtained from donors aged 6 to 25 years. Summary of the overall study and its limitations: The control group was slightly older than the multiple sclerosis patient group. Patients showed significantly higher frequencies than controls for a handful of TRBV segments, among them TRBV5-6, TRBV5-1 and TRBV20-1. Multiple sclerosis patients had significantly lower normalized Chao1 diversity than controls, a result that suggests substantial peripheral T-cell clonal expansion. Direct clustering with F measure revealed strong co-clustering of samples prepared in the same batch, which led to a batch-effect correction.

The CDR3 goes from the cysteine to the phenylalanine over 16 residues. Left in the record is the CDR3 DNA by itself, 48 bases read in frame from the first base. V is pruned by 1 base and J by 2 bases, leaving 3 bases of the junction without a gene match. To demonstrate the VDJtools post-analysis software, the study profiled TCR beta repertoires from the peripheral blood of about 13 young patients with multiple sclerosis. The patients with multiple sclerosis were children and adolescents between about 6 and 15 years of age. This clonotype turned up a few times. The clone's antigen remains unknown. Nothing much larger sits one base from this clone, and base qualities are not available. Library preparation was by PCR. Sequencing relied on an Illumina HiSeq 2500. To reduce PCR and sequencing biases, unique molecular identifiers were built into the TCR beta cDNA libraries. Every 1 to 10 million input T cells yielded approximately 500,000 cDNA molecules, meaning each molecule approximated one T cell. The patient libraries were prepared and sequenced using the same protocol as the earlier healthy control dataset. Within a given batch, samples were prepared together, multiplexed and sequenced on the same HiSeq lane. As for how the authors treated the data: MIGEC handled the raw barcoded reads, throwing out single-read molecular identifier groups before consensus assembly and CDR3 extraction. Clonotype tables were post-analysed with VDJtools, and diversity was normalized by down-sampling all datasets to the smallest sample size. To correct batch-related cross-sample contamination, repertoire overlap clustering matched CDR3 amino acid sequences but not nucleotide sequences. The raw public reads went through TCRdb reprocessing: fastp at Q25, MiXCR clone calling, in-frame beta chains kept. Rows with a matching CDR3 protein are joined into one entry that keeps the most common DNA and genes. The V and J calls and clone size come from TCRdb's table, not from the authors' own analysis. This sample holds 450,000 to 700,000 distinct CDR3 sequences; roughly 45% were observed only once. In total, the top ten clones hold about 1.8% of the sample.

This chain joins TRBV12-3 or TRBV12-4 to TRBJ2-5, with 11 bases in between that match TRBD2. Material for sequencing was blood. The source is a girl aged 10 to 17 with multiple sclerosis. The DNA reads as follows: TGTGCCAGCAGTTTAGAGAGACTAGCGGGGCAAGAGACCCAGTACTTC. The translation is CASSLERLAGQETQYF.